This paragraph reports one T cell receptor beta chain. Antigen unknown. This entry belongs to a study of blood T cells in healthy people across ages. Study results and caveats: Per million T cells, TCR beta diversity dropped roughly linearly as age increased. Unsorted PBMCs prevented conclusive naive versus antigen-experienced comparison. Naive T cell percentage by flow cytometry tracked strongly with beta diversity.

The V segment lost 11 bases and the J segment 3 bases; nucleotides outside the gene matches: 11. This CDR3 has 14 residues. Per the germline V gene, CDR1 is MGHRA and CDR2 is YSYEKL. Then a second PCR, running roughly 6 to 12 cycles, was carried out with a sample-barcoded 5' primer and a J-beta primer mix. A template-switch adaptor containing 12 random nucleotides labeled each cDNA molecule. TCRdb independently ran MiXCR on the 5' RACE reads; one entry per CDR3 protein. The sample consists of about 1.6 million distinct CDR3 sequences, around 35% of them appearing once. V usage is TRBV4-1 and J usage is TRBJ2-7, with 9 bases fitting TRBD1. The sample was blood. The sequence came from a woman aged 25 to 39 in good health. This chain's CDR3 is CACKPGTGSYEQYF. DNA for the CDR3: TGCGCCTGCAAACCAGGGACAGGGAGCTACGAGCAGTACTTC.